One sample yielded the 20 T cell receptor beta chains listed below, sequenced in a study of blood T cells in healthy people across ages. A sample-barcoded 5' primer and a J-beta primer mix were used in a second PCR of about 7 to 12 cycles. From the 5' RACE reads, TCRdb called clonotypes with MiXCR, one entry per CDR3 protein. Among 1,500,000 or so distinct CDR3 sequences, 59% were seen once, and the ten largest hold 6.5% to 8.5%. Material for sequencing was blood. These TCRs come from a man younger than 30 in good health.

This clonotype was seen a single time. The chain employs TRBV11-2 and TRBJ2-1; D may be TRBD1 (6 bases). The V end was cut by 1 base, the J end by 5 bases, with 12 bases between. The CDR3 extends over 15 amino acids. In germline, CDR1 is SGHAT, CDR2 FQNNGV. The DNA of the CDR3 is TGTGCCAGCAGCTTAGGTGGGGGCGGCCACAATGAGCAGTTCTTC. It specifies CASSLGGGGHNEQFF.

The chain couples TRBV28 to TRBJ1-4; D remains unclear. Germline assignment: CDR1 MDHEN and CDR2 SYDVKM. V lost 3 bases, J lost 10 bases, and 6 bases lay in between. CDR3 length equals 11 residues. The CDR3 coding sequence is TGTGCCAGCAGTTTGACGAGAAAACTGTTTTTT. Protein product: CASSLTRKLFF.

This clonotype has just a few counts. The J gene is TRBJ2-1, the V gene TRBV20-1; 7 bases line up with TRBD2. The germline V gene encodes CDR1 DFQATT and CDR2 SNEGSKA (reference sequence). With V trimmed by 2 bases and J by 0 bases, 1 base remained unmatched. The length of the CDR3 is 14 residues. CDR3 bases: TGCAGTGCTAGACCGGGGGGCTCCTACAATGAGCAGTTCTTC. This codes for CSARPGGSYNEQFF.

This clonotype occurred a few times. The V call is TRBV6-1, the J call TRBJ1-1, with a weak D call TRBD1 (5 bases). The V and J ends lost 6 bases and 5 bases respectively, with 16 bases between them. The CDR3 runs 14 residues. From germline, CDR1 is MNHNS and CDR2 SASEGT. Here the CDR3 DNA reads TGTGCCAGCAGGGAGACCATTGGGGGGACTGAAGCTTTCTTT. Translation: CASRETIGGTEAFF.

The chain joins TRBV6-1 to TRBJ2-1; D may correspond to TRBD1 or TRBD2 (5 bases each). Germline V gene lookup returns CDR1 MNHNS and CDR2 SASEGT. V was trimmed by 6 bases and J by 2 bases, leaving 14 bases between them. The CDR3 is 15 residues long. As DNA, the CDR3 is TGTGCCAGCAGCCAGGGACCCGCGCCCTACAATGAGCAGTTCTTC. Translated, it gives CASSQGPAPYNEQFF.

The gene calls are TRBV4-3 and TRBJ2-4; tentatively, D is TRBD1 or TRBD2 (5 bases each). Per the germline V gene, CDR1 is LGHNA and CDR2 is YSLEER. The CDR3 totals 14 residues. V was clipped by 3 bases and J by 7 bases, with 13 bases between them. This CDR3 is CASSQGRGSNIQYF. DNA of the CDR3: TGCGCCAGCAGCCAGGGGCGCGGGTCGAACATTCAGTACTTC.

Only a few counts were recorded for this clonotype. The chain carries TRBV6-2 or TRBV6-3 and TRBJ2-7, with TRBD2 as a possible D gene (6 bases). Trimming removed 2 bases at V and 12 bases at J, with 8 bases between. Germline values: CDR1 MNHEY, CDR2 SVGEGT. CDR3 size: 10 residues. The DNA of the CDR3 is TGTGCCAGCAGTTACGGCGGGACGTACTTC. It codes for CASSYGGTYF.

The chain is built from TRBV24-1 and TRBJ2-4; D call uncertain. Germline loops: CDR1 KGHDR, CDR2 SFDVKD. The CDR3 consists of 11 residues. V shed 0 bases and J shed 13 bases, with 6 bases lying between them. CDR3 sequence reads: CATSDLREQYF. Written as DNA, the CDR3 is TGTGCCACCAGTGATTTGAGAGAGCAGTACTTC.

This chain links TRBV27 with TRBJ2-7; D assignment may be TRBD1 or TRBD2 (5 bases each). The CDR3 contains 12 residues. Per germline, CDR1 MNHEY and CDR2 SMNVEV (reference sequence). Deletions cut 10 bases from V and 2 bases from J, with 12 bases between. The CDR3 spells CANPGPTYEQYF. Here the CDR3 DNA reads TGTGCCAACCCGGGACCGACCTACGAGCAGTACTTC.

The V and J genes are TRBV25-1 and TRBJ1-2, with a possible D match to TRBD1 (6 bases). V lost 2 bases to trimming and J lost 3 bases, with 13 bases between them. The CDR3 is 15 residues long. CDR1 and CDR2 (germline): MGHDK, SYGVNS. The DNA of the CDR3 is TGTGCCAGCAGTGAAACAGGGCTAAAGGACTATGGCTACACCTTC. Amino acids: CASSETGLKDYGYTF.

CDR3 sequence (DNA): TGCAGTGCTGTTGGACGCGCTAACTATGGCTACACCTTC. This gives the protein CSAVGRANYGYTF. The gene calls are TRBV20-1 and TRBJ1-2; D is ambiguous. CDR3 length: 13 amino acids. The germline gives CDR1 DFQATT, CDR2 SNEGSKA (reference sequence). V was clipped by 5 bases and J by 0 bases, with 10 bases between them.

The chain links TRBV29-1 to TRBJ2-5, with 7 nucleotides matching TRBD2. The V and J ends lost 4 bases and 5 bases, in that order; junction bases with no gene match: 10. CDR3 size: 14 residues. CDR1 is SQVTM, CDR2 ANQGSEA, per germline. This CDR3 reads CSVVLVGGMETQYF. The CDR3, as DNA: TGCAGCGTTGTATTAGTGGGGGGGATGGAGACCCAGTACTTC.

This chain connects TRBV29-1 to TRBJ2-7, with 8 positions matching TRBD2. Per germline, CDR1 SQVTM and CDR2 ANQGSEA. V shed 3 bases and J 7 bases; nucleotides not matched to a gene: 14. This CDR3 is built from 15 residues. The DNA for the CDR3 is TGCAGCGTTGAGTTACTGGCGGGAGGCTACAATGAGCAGTACTTC. Translated, it gives CSVELLAGGYNEQYF.

This chain uses TRBV5-1 with TRBJ2-2; perhaps TRBD1 as D (5 bases). Trimming shortened V by 0 bases and J by 3 bases, and 9 bases separated the two germline ends. From germline, CDR1 is SGHRS and CDR2 YFSETQ. The CDR3 sequence is 15 residues long. This chain's CDR3 is CASSLAVGDTGELFF. The CDR3 nucleotides are TGCGCCAGCAGCTTGGCCGTAGGGGACACCGGGGAGCTGTTTTTT.

The V and J genes are TRBV4-1 and TRBJ2-1; D may be TRBD2 (7 bases). The CDR3 loop spans 14 amino acids. Germline V gives CDR1 MGHRA, CDR2 YSYEKL. Trimming took 6 bases from V and 11 from J, leaving 20 bases between them. The CDR3 DNA reads as TGCGCCAGCAGAACCGTCGGGGGGCGGAATAAGCAGTTCTTC. This encodes CASRTVGGRNKQFF.

V is TRBV7-2 and J is TRBJ2-5, with TRBD1 matching 7 bases. With 5 bases clipped from V and 11 bases from J, the junction kept 14 bases outside the gene matches. The germline CDR1 and CDR2 sequences are SGHTA and FQGNSA. This CDR3 has 14 amino acids. The chain's CDR3 is CASSPHTGQPLQYF. CDR3 nucleotides: TGTGCCAGCAGCCCGCACACGGGACAGCCCCTACAGTACTTC.

This chain connects TRBV7-9 to TRBJ2-5, with D possibly matching TRBD2 (5 bases). The J call could be wrong; TRBJ2-7 is a better fit for the DNA end. CDR3 length equals 15 residues. Germline V gene data show CDR1 as SEHNR and CDR2 as FQNEAQ (reference sequence). Here the CDR3 DNA reads TGTGCCAGCAACCCAGATAATGCGGGCCCCAGCGAGCAGTACTTC. It yields the protein CASNPDNAGPSEQYF.

Remarks on this clonotype: An end of the junction does not agree with germline; a read error may underlie this. The V and J genes are TRBV25-1 and TRBJ2-6; perhaps TRBD2 as D (6 bases). Germline V CDR1 and CDR2: MGHDK, SYGVNS. The CDR3 spans 18 residues. CDR3 in amino acids: CASSPTWGDHSGASVLTF. The CDR3 DNA reads as TGTGCCAGCAGCCCCACTTGGGGGGACCACTCTGGGGCCAGCGTCCTGACTTTC.

V gene TRBV13 combines with J gene TRBJ2-1, with TRBD2 matching over 9 bases. The CDR3 runs to 16 residues. Trimming removed 5 bases from V and 5 bases from J; junction bases left unmatched: 10. CDR1 is PRHDT, CDR2 FYEKMQ, per germline (reference sequence). The CDR3 region has the DNA TGTGCCAGCAGCCAAGGGAGCGGGGGGATGGACAATGAGCAGTTCTTC. Translation: CASSQGSGGMDNEQFF.

The chain joins TRBV6-1 to TRBJ2-3; 12 bases align to TRBD2. Germline assignment: CDR1 MNHNS and CDR2 SASEGT. There are 18 residues in the CDR3. J lost 2 bases, V lost 4 bases, and 10 bases had no gene match. The CDR3 DNA is TGTGCCAGCAGTGGCAGACTAGCGGGGGCCACCGTCACAGATACGCAGTATTTT. Protein product: CASSGRLAGATVTDTQYF.